This entry lists 14 T cell receptor beta chains sequenced from one sample in a study of control samples from healthy donors and cancer patients. Sequencing was performed with immunoSEQ multiplex PCR; in TCRdb, only in-frame clones are kept and a portion is missing. The sample yields approximately 230,000 clones, roughly four fifths seen once. The sample consisted of PBMCs. The receptors come from a woman aged 60 to 75 with lung cancer.

The V call is TRBV10-2, the J call TRBJ1-2, with TRBD1 as a possible D gene (5 bases). Germline V lookup: CDR1 WSHSY, CDR2 SAAADI. The CDR3 loop spans 13 amino acids. The V end was cut by 8 bases, the J end by 4 bases, with 14 bases between. CDR3: CASGGDFGYGYTF. CDR3 sequence (DNA): TGCGCCAGCGGGGGGGACTTCGGCTATGGCTACACCTTC.

The CDR3: CASSLGGAGELFF. Written as DNA, the CDR3 is TGTGCCAGCAGCTTGGGTGGAGCCGGGGAGCTGTTTTTT. This chain uses TRBV7-7 with TRBJ2-2, with D unresolved. Germline CDR1 reads SSHAT; CDR2 reads FNYEAQ (reference sequence). With 3 bases removed from V and 6 bases from J, the gap between germline ends came to 8 bases. This CDR3 has 13 residues.

This chain joins TRBV4-2 and TRBJ1-6; 8 bases are a match to TRBD1. V trimming: 6 bases; J trimming: 10 bases; junction bases outside the gene matches: 11. The CDR3 totals 15 residues. CDR1 is LGHNA, CDR2 YNFKEQ, per germline. Written as DNA, the CDR3 is TGTGCCAGCAGGGGAGGTGGACAGGGTGAATCACCCCTCCACTTT. It translates to CASRGGGQGESPLHF.

The genes are TRBV10-3 and TRBJ2-1; TRBD1 or TRBD2 may be the D gene (6 bases each). The CDR3 has 14 amino acids. The V and J ends lost 7 bases and 3 bases respectively, with 13 bases between them. CDR1 and CDR2 from the germline V gene are ENHRY and SYGVKD. The CDR3 reads CAIKTGANYNEQFF. DNA for the CDR3: TGTGCCATCAAAACGGGGGCCAACTACAATGAGCAGTTCTTC.

This clone has just a few counts. V is TRBV5-1 and J is TRBJ1-2; 8 bases line up with TRBD1. The CDR3 sequence is 15 residues long. Germline V lookup: CDR1 SGHRS, CDR2 YFSETQ. After removal of 4 bases from V and 0 bases from J, the junction contained 5 bases not matched to a gene. CDR3 in amino acids: CASSAGQAANYGYTF. The CDR3 DNA follows: TGCGCCAGCAGCGCGGGACAGGCTGCTAACTATGGCTACACCTTC.

This rearrangement joins TRBV3-1 (or the pseudogene TRBV3-2) to TRBJ2-7, with a possible D match to TRBD2 (5 bases). This CDR3 is built from 12 residues. Per the germline V gene, CDR1 is LGHDT and CDR2 is YNNKEL (reference sequence). V gave up 3 bases and J gave up 3 bases, with 6 bases separating them. CDR3: CASSHRGYEQYF. The CDR3 coding sequence is TGTGCCAGCAGCCATCGGGGCTACGAGCAGTACTTC.

This chain joins TRBV7-3 and TRBJ1-6; D not certain. The CDR3 runs 13 residues. V lost 4 bases and J 5 bases, leaving 6 bases between the germline ends. Germline V gene data show CDR1 as SGHTA and CDR2 as FQGTGA. The CDR3 reads CASSSGHNSPLHF. The CDR3 nucleotides are TGTGCCAGCAGCTCCGGACATAATTCACCCCTCCACTTT.

This chain uses TRBV30 with TRBJ1-1; no firm D call. V was cut by 0 bases and J by 0 bases, with 8 bases left in between. Germline V lookup: CDR1 GTSNPN, CDR2 SVGIG (reference sequence). This CDR3 is 14 amino acids long. CDR3 coding DNA: TGTGCCTGGAGTGTAGCCACCCTGAACACTGAAGCTTTCTTT. Translated, it gives CAWSVATLNTEAFF. Full variable domain (rest looked up from reference TRBV30 and TRBJ1-1): SQTIHQWPATLVQPVGSPLSLECTVEGTSNPNLYWYRQAAGRGLQLLFYSVGIGQISSEVPQNLSASRPQDRQFILSSKKLLLSDSGFYLCAWSVATLNTEAFFGQGTRLTVV.

The V call is TRBV2, the J call TRBJ2-5; D perhaps matches TRBD1 (5 bases). V dropped 5 bases and J dropped 6 bases, with 10 bases sitting between them. Germline assignment: CDR1 SNHLY and CDR2 FYNNEI. The CDR3 is made up of 12 amino acids. The CDR3 protein is CASSYDRQTQYF. The CDR3 DNA reads as TGTGCCAGCAGTTATGACAGACAGACCCAGTACTTC.

The chain uses TRBV4-1 and TRBJ2-3, with a possible D match to TRBD1 (6 bases). V was trimmed by 0 bases and J by 4 bases, leaving 14 bases between them. The germline V gene has CDR1 MGHRA and CDR2 YSYEKL. The CDR3 is 16 residues long. The DNA for the CDR3 is TGCGCCAGCAGCCAAGAGGGGGCGACTATTCCAGATACGCAGTATTTT. It yields the protein CASSQEGATIPDTQYF.

V gene TRBV30 combines with J gene TRBJ2-3; maybe TRBD2 (5 bases). The CDR3 has 14 amino acids. CDR1 is GTSNPN, CDR2 SVGIG, per germline (reference sequence). With 3 bases removed from V and 1 base from J, the gap between germline ends came to 11 bases. DNA for the CDR3: TGTGCCTGGAGGGTGTGGCGGGGCACAGATACGCAGTATTTT. Protein sequence: CAWRVWRGTDTQYF.

In its sample, this clone was seen once. The chain uses TRBV5-4 and TRBJ1-5; D is possibly TRBD1 (5 bases). The CDR3 is 13 residues long. Trimming took off 4 bases at V and 3 bases at J, with 8 bases between the two ends. CDR1 and CDR2 from the germline V gene are SGHNT and YYREEE (reference sequence). CDR3 loop: CASSADINQPQHF. The CDR3 DNA is TGTGCCAGCAGCGCGGACATCAATCAGCCCCAGCATTTT.

The CDR3 region is CASSLNAAGVKGEQFF. The CDR3, as DNA: TGTGCCAGCAGCTTGAACGCGGCGGGAGTTAAGGGTGAGCAGTTCTTC. The chain is built from TRBV7-2 and TRBJ2-1; 7 bases match TRBD2. This CDR3 has 16 residues. Unmatched junction bases numbered 14, after V lost 3 bases and J lost 9 bases. Germline CDR1 is SGHTA and CDR2 is FQGNSA.

This clone has just one count. The V call is TRBV28, the J call TRBJ1-2; D is unclear. With 3 bases removed from V and 2 bases from J, the gap between germline ends came to 10 bases. The germline V gene encodes CDR1 MDHEN and CDR2 SYDVKM. This CDR3 is built from 14 residues. CDR3 residues: CASSFGVSNYGYTF. In DNA, the CDR3 is TGTGCCAGCAGTTTTGGGGTCTCCAACTATGGCTACACCTTC.